This TCR beta chain was obtained from a study of blood T cell repertoires in COVID-19. For the study at large: Sources were T cells, B-cell-depleted T cells, or PBMCs; the material itself was cDNA or gDNA.

In the study's own analysis: The authors estimated nucleated cell counts from reference gene primer amplification. Repertoires were generated with immunoSEQ multiplex PCR, while TCRdb's copy carries only in-frame clones and drops some. Clone size and V and J calls were adopted from that table, with D and trimming inferred from the DNA. In the table there are roughly 100,000 clones, roughly nine tenths of which are singletons. V gave up 3 bases and J gave up 0 bases; unmatched junction bases: 12. The CDR3 sequence is 20 residues long. Germline CDR1 reads LGHNA; CDR2 reads YNFKEQ. The V and J genes are TRBV4-2 and TRBJ1-6, with TRBD1 identical over 9 bases. The sample consisted of peripheral blood. The sequence came from a woman aged 80 or over in a cohort sampled during active COVID-19. This CDR3 is CASSHGNRGPKSSYNSPLHF. The CDR3 DNA is TGTGCCAGCAGCCACGGAAACAGGGGGCCAAAGAGCTCCTATAATTCACCCCTCCACTTT.